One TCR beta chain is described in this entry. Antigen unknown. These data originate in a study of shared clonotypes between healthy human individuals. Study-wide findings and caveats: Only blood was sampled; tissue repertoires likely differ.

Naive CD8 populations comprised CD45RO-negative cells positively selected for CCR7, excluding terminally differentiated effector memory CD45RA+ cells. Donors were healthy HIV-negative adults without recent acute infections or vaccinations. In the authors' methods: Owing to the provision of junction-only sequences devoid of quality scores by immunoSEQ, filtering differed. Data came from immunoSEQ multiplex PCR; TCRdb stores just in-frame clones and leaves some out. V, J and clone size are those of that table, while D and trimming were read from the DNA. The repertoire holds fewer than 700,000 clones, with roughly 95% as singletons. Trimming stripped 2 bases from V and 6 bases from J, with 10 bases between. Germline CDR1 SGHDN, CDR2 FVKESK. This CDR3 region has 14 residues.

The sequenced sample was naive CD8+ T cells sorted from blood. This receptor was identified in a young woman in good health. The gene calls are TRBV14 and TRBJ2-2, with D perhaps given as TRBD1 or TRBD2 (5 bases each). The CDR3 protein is CASSQFRGPGELFF. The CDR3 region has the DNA TGTGCCAGCAGCCAATTTCGGGGCCCCGGGGAGCTGTTTTTT.